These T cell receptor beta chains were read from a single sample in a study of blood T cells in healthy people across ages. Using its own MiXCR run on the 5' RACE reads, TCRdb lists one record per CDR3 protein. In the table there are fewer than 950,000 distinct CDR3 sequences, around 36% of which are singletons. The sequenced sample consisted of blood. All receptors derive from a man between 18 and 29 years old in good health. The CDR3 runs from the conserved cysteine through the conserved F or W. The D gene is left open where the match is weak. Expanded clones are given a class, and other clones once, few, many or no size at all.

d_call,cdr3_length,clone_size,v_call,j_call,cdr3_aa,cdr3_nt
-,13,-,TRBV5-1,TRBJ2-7,CASKPDGALTQYF,TGCGCCAGCAAGCCGGACGGAGCCTTAACCCAGTACTTC
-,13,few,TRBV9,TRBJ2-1,CASTRTEHNEQFF,TGTGCCAGCACCCGGACAGAGCACAATGAGCAGTTCTTC
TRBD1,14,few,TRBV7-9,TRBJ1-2,CASSLGDRGPGYTF,TGTGCCAGCAGCTTAGGGGACAGGGGACCTGGCTACACCTTC
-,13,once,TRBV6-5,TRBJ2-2,CASRKQGPGELFF,TGTGCCAGCAGAAAACAGGGACCCGGGGAGCTGTTTTTT
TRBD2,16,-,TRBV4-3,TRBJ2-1,CASSRVPGLAVNGQFF,TGCGCCAGCAGCCGAGTTCCGGGACTAGCGGTTAATGGGCAGTTCTTC
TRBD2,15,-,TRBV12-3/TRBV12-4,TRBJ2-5,CASYGLAGDGETQYF,TGTGCCAGCTATGGACTAGCGGGAGATGGAGAGACCCAGTACTTC
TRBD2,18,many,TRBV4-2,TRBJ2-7,CASSQSSTSGVDLYEQYF,TGTGCCAGCAGCCAGTCCTCGACTAGCGGGGTAGATCTTTACGAGCAGTACTTC
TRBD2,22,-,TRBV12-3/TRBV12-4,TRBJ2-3,CASSLIIPKLAAITKSTDTQYF,TGTGCCAGCAGTTTAATCATCCCTAAACTAGCGGCTATAACTAAAAGCACAGATACGCAGTATTTT
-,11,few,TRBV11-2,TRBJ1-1,CASSLDYEAFF,TGTGCCAGCAGCTTAGATTACGAGGCTTTCTTT
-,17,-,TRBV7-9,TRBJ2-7,CASSLGPGAFHSYEQYF,TGTGCCAGCAGCTTAGGTCCAGGGGCCTTCCACTCCTACGAGCAGTACTTC
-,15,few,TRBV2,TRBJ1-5,CASSPREGGIQPQHF,TGTGCCAGCAGCCCCAGGGAGGGAGGGATCCAGCCCCAGCATTTT
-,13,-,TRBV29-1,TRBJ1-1,CSVEDGGSGEAFF,TGCAGCGTTGAAGATGGTGGCAGCGGTGAAGCTTTCTTT
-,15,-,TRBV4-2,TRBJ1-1,CASSQDRGVDTEAFF,TGTGCCAGCAGCCAAGATCGCGGGGTGGACACTGAAGCTTTCTTT
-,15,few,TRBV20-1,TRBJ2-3,CSASGPRIRRDTQYF,TGCAGTGCTAGTGGGCCCAGGATAAGGAGGGATACGCAGTATTTT
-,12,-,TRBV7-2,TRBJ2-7,CASRKGNYEQYF,TGTGCCAGCAGGAAGGGTAACTACGAGCAGTACTTC
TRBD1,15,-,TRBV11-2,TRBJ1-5,CASSGGTVSNQPQHF,TGTGCCAGCAGCGGCGGGACAGTTAGCAATCAGCCCCAGCATTTT
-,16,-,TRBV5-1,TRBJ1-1,CASSLLSGRAVAEAFF,TGCGCCAGCAGCCTGCTTTCGGGGAGGGCAGTCGCTGAAGCTTTCTTT
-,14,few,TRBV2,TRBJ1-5,CASSEDGGSQPQHF,TGTGCCAGCAGTGAGGATGGTGGGTCACAGCCCCAGCATTTT
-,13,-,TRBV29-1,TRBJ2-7,CSATGGPPYEQYF,TGCAGCGCGACCGGAGGGCCGCCCTACGAGCAGTACTTC
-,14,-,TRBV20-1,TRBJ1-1,CSARVGGRWTEAFF,TGCAGTGCTAGAGTAGGGGGGCGTTGGACTGAAGCTTTCTTT
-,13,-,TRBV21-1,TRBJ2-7,CASSKRGNYEQYF,TGTGCCAGCAGCAAAAGGGGGAACTACGAGCAGTACTTC
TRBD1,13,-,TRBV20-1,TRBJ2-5,CSEDRGGGETQYF,TGCAGTGAGGACAGGGGGGGCGGAGAGACCCAGTACTTC
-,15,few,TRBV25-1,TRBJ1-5,CASSESTGYNQPQHF,TGTGCCAGCAGTGAATCCACAGGGTACAATCAGCCCCAGCATTTT
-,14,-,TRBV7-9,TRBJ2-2,CASSLAVPTGELFF,TGTGCCAGCAGCTTAGCGGTGCCGACCGGGGAGCTGTTTTTT
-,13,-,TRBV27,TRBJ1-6,CASSLLLGSPLHF,TGTGCCAGCAGTTTATTACTAGGTTCACCCCTCCACTTT
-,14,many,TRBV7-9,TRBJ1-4,CASSATVLGEKLFF,TGTGCCAGCAGCGCGACAGTTTTAGGTGAAAAACTGTTTTTT
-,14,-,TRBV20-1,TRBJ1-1,CSAVPRDTNTEAFF,TGCAGTGCCGTCCCCCGGGACACTAACACTGAAGCTTTCTTT
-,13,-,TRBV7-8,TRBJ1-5,CASSLAPPQPQHF,TGTGCCAGCAGCTTAGCCCCACCCCAGCCCCAGCATTTT
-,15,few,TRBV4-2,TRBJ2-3,CASSQAGPNTDTQYF,TGTGCCAGCAGCCAAGCCGGACCAAACACAGATACGCAGTATTTT
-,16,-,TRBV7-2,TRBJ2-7,CASSLRGNPSYNEQYF,TGTGCCAGCAGCCTCCGAGGCAACCCCTCCTACAATGAGCAGTACTTC
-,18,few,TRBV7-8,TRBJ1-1,CASTPIGRGTLRNTEAFF,TGTGCCAGCACTCCTATTGGGAGGGGGACGCTACGGAACACTGAAGCTTTCTTT
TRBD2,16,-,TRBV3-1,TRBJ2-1,CASSQDGGGAYNEQFF,TGTGCCAGCAGCCAAGACGGCGGGGGGGCCTACAATGAGCAGTTCTTC
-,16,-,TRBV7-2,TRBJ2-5,CASSLGRGARKETQYF,TGTGCCAGCAGCTTGGGACGGGGGGCCAGAAAAGAGACCCAGTACTTC
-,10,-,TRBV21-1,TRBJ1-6,CASGYSPLHF,TGTGCCAGCGGCTACTCACCCCTCCACTTT
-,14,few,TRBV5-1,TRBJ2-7,CASSFGRGPYEQYF,TGCGCCAGCAGCTTCGGCAGGGGCCCCTACGAGCAGTACTTC
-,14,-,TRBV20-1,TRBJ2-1,CSARSGSSYNEQFF,TGCAGTGCTAGAAGCGGCAGCTCCTACAATGAGCAGTTCTTC
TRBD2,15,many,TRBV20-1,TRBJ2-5,CSATDRGGPQETQYF,TGCAGTGCCACTGATCGGGGGGGTCCCCAAGAGACCCAGTACTTC
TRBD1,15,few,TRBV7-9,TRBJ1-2,CASSLVRAGGNGYTF,TGTGCCAGCAGCTTAGTACGGGCAGGGGGCAATGGCTACACCTTC
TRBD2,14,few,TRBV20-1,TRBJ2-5,CSAIRPAGQETQYF,TGCAGTGCTATCAGACCAGCGGGGCAGGAGACCCAGTACTTC
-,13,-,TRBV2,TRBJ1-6,CASSGSRGSPLHF,TGTGCCAGCAGTGGAAGCAGGGGTTCACCCCTCCACTTT